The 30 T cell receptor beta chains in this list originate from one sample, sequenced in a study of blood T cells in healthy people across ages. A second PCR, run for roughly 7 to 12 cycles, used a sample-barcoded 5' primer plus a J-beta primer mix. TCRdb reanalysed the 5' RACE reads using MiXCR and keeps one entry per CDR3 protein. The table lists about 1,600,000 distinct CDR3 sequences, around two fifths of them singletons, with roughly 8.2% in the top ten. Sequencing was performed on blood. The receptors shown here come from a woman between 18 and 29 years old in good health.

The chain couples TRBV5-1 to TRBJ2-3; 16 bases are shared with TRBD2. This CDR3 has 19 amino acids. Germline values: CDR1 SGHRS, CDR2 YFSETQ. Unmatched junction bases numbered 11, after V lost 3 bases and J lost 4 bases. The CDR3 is CASSSSFGTSGGAADTQYF. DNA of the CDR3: TGCGCCAGCAGCTCCTCATTCGGGACTAGCGGGGGGGCCGCAGATACGCAGTATTTT.

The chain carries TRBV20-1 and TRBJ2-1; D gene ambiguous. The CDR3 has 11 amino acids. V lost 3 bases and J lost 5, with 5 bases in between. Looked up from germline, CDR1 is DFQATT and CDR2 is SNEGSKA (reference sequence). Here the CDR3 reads CSARPDNEQFF. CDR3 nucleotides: TGCAGTGCTAGGCCCGACAATGAGCAGTTCTTC.

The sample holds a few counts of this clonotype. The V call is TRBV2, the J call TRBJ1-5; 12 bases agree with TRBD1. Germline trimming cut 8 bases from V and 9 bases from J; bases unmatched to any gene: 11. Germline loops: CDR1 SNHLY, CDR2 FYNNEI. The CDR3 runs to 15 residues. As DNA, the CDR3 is TGTGCCAGCGATATCGGGACAGGGGGCGTCACGCCCCAGCATTTT. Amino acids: CASDIGTGGVTPQHF. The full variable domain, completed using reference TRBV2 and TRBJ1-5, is EPEVTQTPSHQVTQMGQEVILRCVPISNHLYFYWYRQILGQKVEFLVSFYNNEISEKSEIFDDQFSVERPDGSNFTLKIRSTKLEDSAMYFCASDIGTGGVTPQHFGDGTRLSIL.

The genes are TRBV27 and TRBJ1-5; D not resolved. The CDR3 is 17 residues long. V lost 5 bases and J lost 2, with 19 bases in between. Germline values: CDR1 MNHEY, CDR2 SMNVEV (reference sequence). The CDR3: CASSLGPVPVGNQPQHF. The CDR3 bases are TGTGCCAGCAGTCTAGGGCCAGTCCCTGTGGGCAATCAGCCCCAGCATTTT.

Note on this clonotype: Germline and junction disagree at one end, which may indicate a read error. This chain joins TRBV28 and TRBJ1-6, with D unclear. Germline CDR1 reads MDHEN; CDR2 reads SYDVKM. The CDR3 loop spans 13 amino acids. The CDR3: CATREGYNSPPHF. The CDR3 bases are TGTGCCACCCGGGAAGGGTATAATTCACCCCCCCACTTT.

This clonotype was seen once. The CDR3 sequence is CASGLDDGRDGHYEQYF. CDR3 nucleotide sequence: TGTGCTAGTGGTTTGGACGACGGTAGGGACGGACACTACGAGCAGTACTTC. The chain uses TRBV12-5 and TRBJ2-7; D is perhaps TRBD1 or TRBD2 (5 bases each). CDR1 is LGHNT, CDR2 FRNRAP, per germline. CDR3 length: 17 amino acids. With 1 base removed from V and 3 bases from J, the gap between germline ends came to 19 bases.

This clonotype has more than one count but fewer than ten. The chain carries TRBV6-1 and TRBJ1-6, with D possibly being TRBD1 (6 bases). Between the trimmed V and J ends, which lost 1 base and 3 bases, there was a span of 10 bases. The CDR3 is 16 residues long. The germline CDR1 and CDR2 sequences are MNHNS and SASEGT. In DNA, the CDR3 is TGTGCCAGCAGTGAAGGCCGGACAGTCTATAATTCACCCCTCCACTTT. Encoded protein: CASSEGRTVYNSPLHF.

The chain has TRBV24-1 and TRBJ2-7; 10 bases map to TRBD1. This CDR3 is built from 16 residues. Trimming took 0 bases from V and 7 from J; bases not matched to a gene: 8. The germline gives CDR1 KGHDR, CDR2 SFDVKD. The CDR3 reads CATSDLGDRGGDEQYF. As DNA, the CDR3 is TGTGCCACCAGTGATTTGGGGGACAGGGGAGGCGATGAGCAGTACTTC.

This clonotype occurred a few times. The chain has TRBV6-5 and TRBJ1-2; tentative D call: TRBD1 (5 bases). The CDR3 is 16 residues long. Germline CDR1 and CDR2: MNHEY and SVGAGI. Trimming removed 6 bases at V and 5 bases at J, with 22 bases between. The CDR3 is CASSRDPRQTIYGYTF. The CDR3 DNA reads TGTGCCAGCAGCCGCGACCCGAGACAGACCATTTATGGCTACACCTTC.

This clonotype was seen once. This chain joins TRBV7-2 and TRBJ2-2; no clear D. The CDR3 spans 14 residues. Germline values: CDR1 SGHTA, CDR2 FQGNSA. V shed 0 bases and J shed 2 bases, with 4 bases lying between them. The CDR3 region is CASSLAYNTGELFF. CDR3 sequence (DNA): TGTGCCAGCAGCTTAGCTTACAACACCGGGGAGCTGTTTTTT.

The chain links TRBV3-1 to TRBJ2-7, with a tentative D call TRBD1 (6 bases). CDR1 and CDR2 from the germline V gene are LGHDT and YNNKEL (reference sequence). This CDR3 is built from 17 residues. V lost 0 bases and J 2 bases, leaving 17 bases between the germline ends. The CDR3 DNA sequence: TGTGCCAGCAGCCAAGATCGACTACTACAGGGCACCTACGAGCAGTACTTC. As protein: CASSQDRLLQGTYEQYF.

The DNA for the CDR3 is TGCGCCAGCAGCTTGGACAGGGGGCGGTTCAATGAGCAGTTCTTC. Translated, it gives CASSLDRGRFNEQFF. The V and J genes are TRBV5-1 and TRBJ2-1, with TRBD1 identical over 9 bases. Per germline, CDR1 SGHRS and CDR2 YFSETQ. This CDR3 contains 15 residues. Losses at the gene ends were 0 bases for V and 6 bases for J; bases not matched to a gene: 4.

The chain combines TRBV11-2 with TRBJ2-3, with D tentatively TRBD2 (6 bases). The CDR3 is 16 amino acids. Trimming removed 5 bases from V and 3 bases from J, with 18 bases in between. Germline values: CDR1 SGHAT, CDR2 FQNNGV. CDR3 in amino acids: CASSPKPREQTDTQYF. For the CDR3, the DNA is TGTGCCAGCAGCCCAAAGCCCCGGGAGCAGACAGATACGCAGTATTTT.

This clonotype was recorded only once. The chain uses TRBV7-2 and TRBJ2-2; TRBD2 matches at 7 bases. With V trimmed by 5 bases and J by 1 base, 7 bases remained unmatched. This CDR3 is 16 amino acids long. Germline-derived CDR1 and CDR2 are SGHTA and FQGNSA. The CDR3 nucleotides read TGTGCCAGCAGCGCCCCGGGACTAAGGAACACCGGGGAGCTGTTTTTT. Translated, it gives CASSAPGLRNTGELFF.

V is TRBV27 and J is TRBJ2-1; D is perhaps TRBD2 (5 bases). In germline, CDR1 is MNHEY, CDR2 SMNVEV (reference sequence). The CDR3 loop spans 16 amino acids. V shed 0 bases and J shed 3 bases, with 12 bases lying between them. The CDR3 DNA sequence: TGTGCCAGCAGTTTATCGGGGTCTAGCTTCTACAATGAGCAGTTCTTC. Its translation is CASSLSGSSFYNEQFF.

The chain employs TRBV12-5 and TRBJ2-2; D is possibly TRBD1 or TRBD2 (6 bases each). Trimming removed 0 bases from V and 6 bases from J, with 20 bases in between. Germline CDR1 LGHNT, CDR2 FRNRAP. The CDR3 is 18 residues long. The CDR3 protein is CASGLVRWGAVRPGELFF. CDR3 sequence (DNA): TGTGCTAGTGGTTTGGTACGGTGGGGGGCTGTACGTCCCGGGGAGCTGTTTTTT.

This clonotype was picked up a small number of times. The CDR3 loop reads CASTRGGVVDTQYF. In DNA, the CDR3 is TGTGCCAGCACCCGGGGGGGCGTGGTAGATACGCAGTATTTT. The chain recombines TRBV28 with TRBJ2-3; 8 nucleotides agree with TRBD2. J lost 5 bases, V lost 7 bases, and 8 bases had no gene match. Germline V gene lookup returns CDR1 MDHEN and CDR2 SYDVKM. This CDR3 has 14 residues.

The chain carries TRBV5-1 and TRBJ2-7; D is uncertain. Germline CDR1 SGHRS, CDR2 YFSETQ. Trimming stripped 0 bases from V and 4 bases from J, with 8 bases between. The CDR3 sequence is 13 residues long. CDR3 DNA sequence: TGCGCCAGCAGCTTGGGGCTAGAGTACGAGCAGTACTTC. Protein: CASSLGLEYEQYF.

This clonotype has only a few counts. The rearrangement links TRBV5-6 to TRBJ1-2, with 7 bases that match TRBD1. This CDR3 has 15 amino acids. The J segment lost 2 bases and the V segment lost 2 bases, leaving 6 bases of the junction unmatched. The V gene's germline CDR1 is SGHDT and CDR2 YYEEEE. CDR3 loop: CASSFLQGTNYGYTF. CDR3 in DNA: TGTGCCAGCAGCTTTCTACAGGGGACCAACTATGGCTACACCTTC.

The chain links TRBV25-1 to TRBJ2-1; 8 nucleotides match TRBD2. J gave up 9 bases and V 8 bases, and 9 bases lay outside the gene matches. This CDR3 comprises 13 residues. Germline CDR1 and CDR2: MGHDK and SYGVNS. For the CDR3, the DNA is TGTGCCAGCGTTAACGCGGGGGGTGGTGAGCAGTTCTTC. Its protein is CASVNAGGGEQFF.

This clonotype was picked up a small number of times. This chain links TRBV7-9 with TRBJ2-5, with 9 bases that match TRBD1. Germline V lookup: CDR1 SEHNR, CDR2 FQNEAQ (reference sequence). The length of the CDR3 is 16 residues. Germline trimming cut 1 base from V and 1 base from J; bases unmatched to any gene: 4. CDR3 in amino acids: CASSLGGTGRQETQYF. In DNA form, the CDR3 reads TGTGCCAGCAGCTTAGGTGGGACAGGGCGCCAAGAGACCCAGTACTTC.

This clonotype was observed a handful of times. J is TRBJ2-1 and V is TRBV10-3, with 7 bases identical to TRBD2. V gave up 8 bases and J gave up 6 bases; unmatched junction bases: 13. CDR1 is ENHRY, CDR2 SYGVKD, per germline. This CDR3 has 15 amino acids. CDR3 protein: CAIGASGGASNEQFF. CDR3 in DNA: TGTGCCATCGGAGCTAGCGGAGGGGCTTCCAATGAGCAGTTCTTC.

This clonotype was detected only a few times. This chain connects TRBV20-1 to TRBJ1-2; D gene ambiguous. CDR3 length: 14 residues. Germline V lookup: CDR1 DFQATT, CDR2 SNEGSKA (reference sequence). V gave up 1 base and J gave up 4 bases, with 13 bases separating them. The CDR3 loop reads CSARVPATSYGYTF. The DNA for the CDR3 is TGCAGTGCTAGAGTTCCGGCGACCTCCTATGGCTACACCTTC.

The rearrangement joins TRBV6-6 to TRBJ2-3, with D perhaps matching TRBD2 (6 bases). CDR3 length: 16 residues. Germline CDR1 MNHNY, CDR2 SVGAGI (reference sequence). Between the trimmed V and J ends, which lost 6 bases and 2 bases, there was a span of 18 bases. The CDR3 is CASRRDFAPSTDTQYF. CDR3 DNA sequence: TGTGCCAGCAGAAGGGACTTTGCCCCGTCCACAGATACGCAGTATTTT.

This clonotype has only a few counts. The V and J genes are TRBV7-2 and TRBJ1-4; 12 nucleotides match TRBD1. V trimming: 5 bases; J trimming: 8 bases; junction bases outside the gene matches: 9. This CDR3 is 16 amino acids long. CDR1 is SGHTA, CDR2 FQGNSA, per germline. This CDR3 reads CASSPGQGARREKLFF. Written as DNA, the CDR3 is TGTGCCAGCAGCCCGGGACAGGGGGCAAGGAGGGAAAAACTGTTTTTT.

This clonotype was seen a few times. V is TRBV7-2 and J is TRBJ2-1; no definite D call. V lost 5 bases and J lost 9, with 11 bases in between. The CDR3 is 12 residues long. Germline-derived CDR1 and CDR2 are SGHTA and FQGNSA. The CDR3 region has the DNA TGTGCCAGCAGCCGTTGGTATGCTGAGCAGTTCTTC. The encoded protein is CASSRWYAEQFF.

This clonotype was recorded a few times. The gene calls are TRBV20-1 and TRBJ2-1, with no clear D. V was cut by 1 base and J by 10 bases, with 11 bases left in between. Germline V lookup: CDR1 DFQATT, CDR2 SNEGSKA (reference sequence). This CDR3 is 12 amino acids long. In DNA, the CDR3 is TGCAGTGCTAGAGCCCTTCTGGGGGAGCAGTTCTTC. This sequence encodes CSARALLGEQFF.

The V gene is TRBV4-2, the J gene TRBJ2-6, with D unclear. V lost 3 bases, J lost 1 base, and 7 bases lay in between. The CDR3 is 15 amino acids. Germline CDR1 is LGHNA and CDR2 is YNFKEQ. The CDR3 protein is CASSHVASGANVLTF. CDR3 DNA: TGTGCCAGCAGCCATGTGGCGTCTGGGGCCAACGTCCTGACTTTC.

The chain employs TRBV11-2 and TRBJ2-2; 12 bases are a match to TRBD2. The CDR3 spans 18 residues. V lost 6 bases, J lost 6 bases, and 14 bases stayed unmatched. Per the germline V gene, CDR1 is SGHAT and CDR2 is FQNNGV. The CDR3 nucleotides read TGTGCCAGCAGGCCCCACCTAGCGGGGGGGATTACTGCCGGGGAGCTGTTTTTT. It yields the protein CASRPHLAGGITAGELFF.

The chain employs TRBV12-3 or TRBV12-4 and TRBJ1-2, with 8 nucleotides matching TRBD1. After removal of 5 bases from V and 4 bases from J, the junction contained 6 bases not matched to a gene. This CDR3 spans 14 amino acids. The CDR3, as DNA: TGTGCCAGCAGTCAATCGGGACAGGTCTATGGCTACACCTTC. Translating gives CASSQSGQVYGYTF.